This T cell receptor beta chain derives from a study of blood T cells in healthy people across ages. With regard to this clonotype: The antigen remains unidentified.

The CDR3 contains 13 residues. Trimming shortened V by 3 bases and J by 13 bases, and 16 bases separated the two germline ends. Germline CDR1 ENHRY, CDR2 SYGVKD. Each sample yielded at least 6 micrograms of PBMC total RNA. A second 7 to 11 cycle PCR used barcoded and J-beta primers. Every sample returned 3 million or more CDR3-containing paired-end reads. MiXCR was run by TCRdb on the 5' RACE reads, yielding one entry per CDR3 protein. Here the sample spans about 760,000 distinct CDR3 sequences, just over 55% being singletons. Findings of the study overall: Compared with aged donors, long-lived donors showed fewer expanded clones, suggesting selection.

The receptor comes from a man between 35 and 55 years old in good health. The gene calls are TRBV10-3 and TRBJ1-5; D not certain. The sample was blood. The CDR3 region has the DNA TGTGCCATCAGTGATATGGGTAGGGCCCCTCAGCATTTT. It yields the protein CAISDMGRAPQHF.